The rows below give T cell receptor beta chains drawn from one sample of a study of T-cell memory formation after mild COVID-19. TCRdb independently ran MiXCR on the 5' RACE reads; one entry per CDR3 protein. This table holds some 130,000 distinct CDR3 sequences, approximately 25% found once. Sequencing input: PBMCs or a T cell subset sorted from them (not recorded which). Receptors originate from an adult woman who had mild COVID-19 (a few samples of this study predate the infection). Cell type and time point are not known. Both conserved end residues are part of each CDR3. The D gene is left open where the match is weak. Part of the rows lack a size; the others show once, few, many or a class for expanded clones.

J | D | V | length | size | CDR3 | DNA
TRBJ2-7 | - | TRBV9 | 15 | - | CASSVVRAKDYEQYF | TGTGCCAGCAGCGTAGTGAGGGCCAAGGACTACGAGCAGTACTTC
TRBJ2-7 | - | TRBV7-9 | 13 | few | CASSPADSYEQYF | TGTGCCAGCAGCCCCGCCGATTCCTACGAGCAGTACTTC
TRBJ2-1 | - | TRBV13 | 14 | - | CASSYPSRGNEQFF | TGTGCCAGCAGCTACCCCTCGAGGGGCAATGAGCAGTTCTTC
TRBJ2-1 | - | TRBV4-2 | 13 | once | CASSGDIYNEQFF | TGTGCCAGCAGCGGGGACATTTACAATGAGCAGTTCTTC
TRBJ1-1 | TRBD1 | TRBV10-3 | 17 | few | CAISESVGQGRGTEAFF | TGTGCCATCAGTGAGTCTGTGGGACAGGGGAGGGGCACTGAAGCTTTCTTT
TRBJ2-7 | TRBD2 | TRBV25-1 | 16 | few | CASSDPTSGRSYEQYF | TGTGCCAGCAGTGACCCGACTAGCGGGAGATCCTACGAGCAGTACTTC
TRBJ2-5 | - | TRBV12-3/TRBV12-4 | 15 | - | CASSLGDGSQETQYF | TGTGCCAGCAGTTTAGGCGATGGCTCTCAAGAGACCCAGTACTTC
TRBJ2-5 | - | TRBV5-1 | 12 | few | CASMGSQETQYF | TGCGCCAGCATGGGGTCCCAGGAGACCCAGTACTTC
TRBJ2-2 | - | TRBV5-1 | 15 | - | CASRKGQERTGELFF | TGCGCCAGCAGAAAAGGCCAGGAGCGCACCGGGGAGCTGTTTTTT
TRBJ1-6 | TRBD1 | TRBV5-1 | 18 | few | CASSSYATGVPNNSPLHF | TGCGCCAGCAGCTCATACGCCACAGGGGTTCCTAATAATTCACCCCTCCACTTT
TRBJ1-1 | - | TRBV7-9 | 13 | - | CASSPVGATESFF | TGTGCCAGCAGCCCAGTGGGAGCCACTGAATCTTTCTTT
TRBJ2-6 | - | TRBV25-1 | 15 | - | CASSELTNGANVLTF | TGTGCCAGCAGTGAACTAACAAATGGGGCCAACGTCCTGACTTTC
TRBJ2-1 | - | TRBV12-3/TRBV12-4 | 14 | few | CASSFASNYNEQFF | TGTGCCAGCAGTTTCGCCAGCAACTACAATGAGCAGTTCTTC
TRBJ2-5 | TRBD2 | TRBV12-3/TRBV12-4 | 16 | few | CASSSYLSGGQETQYF | TGTGCCAGCAGTTCTTATTTAAGCGGGGGGCAAGAGACCCAGTACTTC
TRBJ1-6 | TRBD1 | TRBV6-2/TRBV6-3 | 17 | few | CASSPDRVVYYNSPLHF | TGTGCCAGCAGTCCGGACAGGGTGGTCTACTATAATTCACCCCTCCACTTT
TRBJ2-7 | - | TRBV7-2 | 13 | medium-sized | CASSLASPYEQYF | TGTGCCAGCAGCTTAGCGTCGCCCTACGAGCAGTACTTC
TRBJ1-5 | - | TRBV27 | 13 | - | CASSWDLAQPQHF | TGTGCCAGCAGTTGGGACCTGGCTCAGCCCCAGCATTTT
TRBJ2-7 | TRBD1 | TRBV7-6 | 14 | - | CASSLGRGLYEQYF | TGTGCCAGCAGCTTAGGCAGGGGGCTCTACGAGCAGTACTTC
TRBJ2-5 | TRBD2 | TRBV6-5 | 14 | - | CASSPLAAQETQYF | TGTGCCAGCAGCCCACTAGCGGCACAAGAGACCCAGTACTTC
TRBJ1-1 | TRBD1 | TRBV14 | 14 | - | CASSQDRGLTEAFF | TGTGCCAGCAGCCAAGACAGGGGGCTCACTGAAGCTTTCTTT
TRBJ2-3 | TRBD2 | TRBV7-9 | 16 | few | CASSSLAGAPGDTQYF | TGTGCCAGCAGCTCACTAGCGGGGGCGCCTGGAGATACGCAGTATTTT
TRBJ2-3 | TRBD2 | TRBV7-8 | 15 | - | CASRRLAGSTDTQYF | TGTGCCAGCAGACGCCTAGCGGGCTCCACAGATACGCAGTATTTT
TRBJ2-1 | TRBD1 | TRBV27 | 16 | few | CASSWDRATPYNEQFF | TGTGCCAGCAGTTGGGACAGGGCAACTCCCTACAATGAGCAGTTCTTC